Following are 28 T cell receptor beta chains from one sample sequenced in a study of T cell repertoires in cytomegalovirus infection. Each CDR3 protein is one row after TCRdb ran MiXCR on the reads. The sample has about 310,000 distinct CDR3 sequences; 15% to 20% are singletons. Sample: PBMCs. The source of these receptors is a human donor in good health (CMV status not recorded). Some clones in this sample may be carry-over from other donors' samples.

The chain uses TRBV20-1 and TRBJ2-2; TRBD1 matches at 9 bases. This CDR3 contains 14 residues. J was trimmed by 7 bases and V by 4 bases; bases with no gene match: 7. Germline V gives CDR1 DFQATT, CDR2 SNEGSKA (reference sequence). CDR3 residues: CSANEQGAGGELFF. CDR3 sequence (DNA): TGCAGTGCTAACGAACAGGGGGCAGGCGGGGAGCTGTTTTTT.

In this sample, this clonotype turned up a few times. CDR3 amino acids: CASSSFAGTYEQYF. The CDR3 nucleotides read TGTGCCAGCAGTTCCTTCGCAGGGACCTACGAGCAGTACTTC. The J gene is TRBJ2-7, the V gene TRBV6-1; D possibly corresponds to TRBD1 (5 bases). The germline V and J ends were trimmed by 5 bases and 2 bases, with 13 bases remaining between them. CDR1 is MNHNS and CDR2 is SASEGT in the germline V gene. The CDR3 covers 14 residues.

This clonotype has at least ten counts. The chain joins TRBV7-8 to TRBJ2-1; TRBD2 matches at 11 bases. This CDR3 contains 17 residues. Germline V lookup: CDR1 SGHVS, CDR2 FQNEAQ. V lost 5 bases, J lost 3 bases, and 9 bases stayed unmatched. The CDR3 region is CASSPGVTSGVYNEQFF. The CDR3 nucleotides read TGTGCCAGCAGCCCTGGGGTGACTAGCGGGGTCTACAATGAGCAGTTCTTC.

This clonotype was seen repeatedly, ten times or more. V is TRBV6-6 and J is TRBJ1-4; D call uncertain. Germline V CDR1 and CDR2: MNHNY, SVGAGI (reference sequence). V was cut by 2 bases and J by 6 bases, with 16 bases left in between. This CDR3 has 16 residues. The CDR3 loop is CASSYPTRSGDEKLFF. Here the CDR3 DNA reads TGTGCCAGCAGTTACCCGACGCGGTCAGGAGATGAAAAACTGTTTTTT.

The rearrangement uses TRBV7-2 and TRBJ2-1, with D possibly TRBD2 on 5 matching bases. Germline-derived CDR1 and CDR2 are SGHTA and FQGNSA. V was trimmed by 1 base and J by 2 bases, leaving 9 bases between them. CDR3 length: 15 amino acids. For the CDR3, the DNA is TGTGCCAGCAGCTTAGGAGCGGAGACCTACAATGAGCAGTTCTTC. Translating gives CASSLGAETYNEQFF.

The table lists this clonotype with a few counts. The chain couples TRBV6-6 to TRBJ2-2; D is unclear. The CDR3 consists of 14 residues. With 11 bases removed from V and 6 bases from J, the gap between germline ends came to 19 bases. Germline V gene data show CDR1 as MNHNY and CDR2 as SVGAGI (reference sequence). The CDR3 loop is CACQTQVSAGELFF. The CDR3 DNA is TGTGCCTGCCAGACTCAAGTCTCGGCCGGGGAGCTGTTTTTT.

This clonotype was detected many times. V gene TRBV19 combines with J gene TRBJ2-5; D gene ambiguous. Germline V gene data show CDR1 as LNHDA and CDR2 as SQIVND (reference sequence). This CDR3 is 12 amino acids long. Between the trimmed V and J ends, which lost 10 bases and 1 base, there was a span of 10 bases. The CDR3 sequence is CATPESQETQYF. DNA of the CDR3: TGTGCCACCCCGGAGTCCCAAGAGACCCAGTACTTC.

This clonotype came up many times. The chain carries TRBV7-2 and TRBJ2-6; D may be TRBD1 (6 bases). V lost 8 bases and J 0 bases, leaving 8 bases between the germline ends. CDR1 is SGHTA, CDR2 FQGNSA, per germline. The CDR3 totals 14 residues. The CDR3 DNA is TGTGCCAGCGGGGACAACTCTGGGGCCAACGTCCTGACTTTC. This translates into CASGDNSGANVLTF.

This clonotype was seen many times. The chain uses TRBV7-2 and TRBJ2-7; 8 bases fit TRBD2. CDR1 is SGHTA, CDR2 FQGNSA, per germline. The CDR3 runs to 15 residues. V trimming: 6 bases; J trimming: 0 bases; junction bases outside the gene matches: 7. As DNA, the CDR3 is TGTGCCAGCAGACCAGGCCGGGGGGGCTCCTACGAGCAGTACTTC. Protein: CASRPGRGGSYEQYF.

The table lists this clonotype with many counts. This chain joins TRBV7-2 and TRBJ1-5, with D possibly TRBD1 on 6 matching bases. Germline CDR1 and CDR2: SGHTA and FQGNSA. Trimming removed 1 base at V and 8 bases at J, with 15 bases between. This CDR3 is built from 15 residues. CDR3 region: CASSLVAGAIEPQHF. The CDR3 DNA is TGTGCCAGCAGCTTAGTGGCGGGGGCCATAGAGCCCCAGCATTTT.

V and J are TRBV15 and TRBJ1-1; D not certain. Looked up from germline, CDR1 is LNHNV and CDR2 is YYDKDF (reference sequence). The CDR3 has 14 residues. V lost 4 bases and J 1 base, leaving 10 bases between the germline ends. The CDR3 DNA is TGTGCCACCAGCAAATTCGTGGGGAACACTGAAGCTTTCTTT. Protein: CATSKFVGNTEAFF.

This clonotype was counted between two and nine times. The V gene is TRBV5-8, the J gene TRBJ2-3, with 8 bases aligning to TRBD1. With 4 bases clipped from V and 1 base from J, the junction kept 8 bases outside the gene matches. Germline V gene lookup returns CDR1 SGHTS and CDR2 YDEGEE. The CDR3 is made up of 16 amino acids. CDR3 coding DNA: TGTGCCAGCAGCCGGGGGACAGGTGCTGGCACAGATACGCAGTATTTT. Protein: CASSRGTGAGTDTQYF.

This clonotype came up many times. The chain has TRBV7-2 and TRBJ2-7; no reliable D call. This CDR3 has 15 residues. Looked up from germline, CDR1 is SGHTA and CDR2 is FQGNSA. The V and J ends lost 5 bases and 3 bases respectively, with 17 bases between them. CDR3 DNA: TGTGCCAGCAGCCCACGGGTTGGGTACCGCTACGAGCAGTACTTC. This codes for CASSPRVGYRYEQYF.

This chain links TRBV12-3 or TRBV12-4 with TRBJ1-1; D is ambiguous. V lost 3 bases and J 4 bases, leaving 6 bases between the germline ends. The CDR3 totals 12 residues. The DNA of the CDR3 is TGTGCCAGCAGTTTCCATGGCACTGAAGCTTTCTTT. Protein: CASSFHGTEAFF.

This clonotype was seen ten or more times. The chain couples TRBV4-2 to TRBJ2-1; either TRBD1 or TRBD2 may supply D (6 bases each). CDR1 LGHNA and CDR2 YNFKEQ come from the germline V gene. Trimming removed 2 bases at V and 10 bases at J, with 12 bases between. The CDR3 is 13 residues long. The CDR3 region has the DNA TGTGCCAGCAGCCAATTGGGGGGCCAGGAGCAGTTCTTC. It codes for CASSQLGGQEQFF.

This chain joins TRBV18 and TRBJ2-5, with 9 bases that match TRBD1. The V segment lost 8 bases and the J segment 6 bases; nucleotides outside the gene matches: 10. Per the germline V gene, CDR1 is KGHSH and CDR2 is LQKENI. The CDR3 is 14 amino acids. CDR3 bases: TGTGCCAGCCACGGGCCGGGACAGGGTAAGACCCAGTACTTC. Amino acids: CASHGPGQGKTQYF.

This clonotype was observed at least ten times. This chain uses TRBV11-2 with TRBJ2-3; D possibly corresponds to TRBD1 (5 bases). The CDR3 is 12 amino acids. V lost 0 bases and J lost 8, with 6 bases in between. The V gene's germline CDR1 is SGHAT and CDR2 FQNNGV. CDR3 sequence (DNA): TGTGCCAGCAGCTTAGATCAGGGTACGCAGTATTTT. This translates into CASSLDQGTQYF.

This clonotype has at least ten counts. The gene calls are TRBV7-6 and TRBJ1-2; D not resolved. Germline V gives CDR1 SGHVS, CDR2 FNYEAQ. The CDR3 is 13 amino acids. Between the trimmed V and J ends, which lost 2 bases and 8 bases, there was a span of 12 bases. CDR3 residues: CASSLPGGIGYTF. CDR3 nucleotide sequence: TGTGCCAGCAGCTTACCGGGAGGGATAGGCTACACCTTC.

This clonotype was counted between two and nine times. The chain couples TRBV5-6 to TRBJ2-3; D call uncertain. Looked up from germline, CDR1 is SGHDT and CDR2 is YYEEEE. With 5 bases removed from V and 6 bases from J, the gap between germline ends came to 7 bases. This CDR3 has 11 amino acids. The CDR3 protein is CASRGLDTQYF. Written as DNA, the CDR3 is TGTGCCAGCAGAGGGTTGGATACGCAGTATTTT.

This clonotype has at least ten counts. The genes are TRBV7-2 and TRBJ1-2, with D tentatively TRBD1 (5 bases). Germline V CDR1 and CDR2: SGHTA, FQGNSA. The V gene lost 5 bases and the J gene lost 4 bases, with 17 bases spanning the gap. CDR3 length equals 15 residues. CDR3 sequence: CASSPGGGNSYGYTF. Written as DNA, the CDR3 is TGTGCCAGCAGCCCCGGCGGGGGTAACTCCTATGGCTACACCTTC.

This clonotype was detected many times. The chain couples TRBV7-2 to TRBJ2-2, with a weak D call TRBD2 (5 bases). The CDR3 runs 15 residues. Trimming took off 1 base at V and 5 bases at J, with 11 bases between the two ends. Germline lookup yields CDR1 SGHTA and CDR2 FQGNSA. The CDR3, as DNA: TGTGCCAGCAGCTTAGGTTATCGGGGAACCGGGGAGCTGTTTTTT. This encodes CASSLGYRGTGELFF.

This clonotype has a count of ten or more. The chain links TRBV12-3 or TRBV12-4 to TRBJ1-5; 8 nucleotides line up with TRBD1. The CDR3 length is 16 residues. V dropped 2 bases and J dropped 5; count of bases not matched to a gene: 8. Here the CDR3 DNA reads TGTGCCAGCAGTTTACAGTTCACAGGGGGGTATCAGCCCCAGCATTTT. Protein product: CASSLQFTGGYQPQHF.

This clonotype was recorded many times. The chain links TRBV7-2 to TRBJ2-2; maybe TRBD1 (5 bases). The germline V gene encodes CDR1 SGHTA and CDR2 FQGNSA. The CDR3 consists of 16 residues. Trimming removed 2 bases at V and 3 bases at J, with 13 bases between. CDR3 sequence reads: CASSLLAGRDTGELFF. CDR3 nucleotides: TGTGCCAGCAGCTTACTTGCCGGCAGGGACACCGGGGAGCTGTTTTTT.

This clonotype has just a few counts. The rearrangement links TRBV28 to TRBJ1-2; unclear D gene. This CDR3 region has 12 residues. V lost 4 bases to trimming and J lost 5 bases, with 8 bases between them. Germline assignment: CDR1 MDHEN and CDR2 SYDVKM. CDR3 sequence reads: CASSSSRYGYTF. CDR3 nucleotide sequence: TGTGCCAGCAGTTCCTCACGGTATGGCTACACCTTC.

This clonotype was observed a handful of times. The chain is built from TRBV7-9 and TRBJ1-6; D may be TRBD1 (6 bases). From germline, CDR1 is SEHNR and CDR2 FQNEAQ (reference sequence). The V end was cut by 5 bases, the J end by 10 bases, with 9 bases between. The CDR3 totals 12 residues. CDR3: CASSGRGSPLHF. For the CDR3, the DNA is TGTGCCAGCAGCGGCAGGGGATCACCCCTCCACTTT.

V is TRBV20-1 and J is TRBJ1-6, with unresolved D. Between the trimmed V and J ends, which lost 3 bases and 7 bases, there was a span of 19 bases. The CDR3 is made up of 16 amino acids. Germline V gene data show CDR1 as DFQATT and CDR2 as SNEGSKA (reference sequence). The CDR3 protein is CSARDPRETENSPLHF. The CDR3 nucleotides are TGCAGTGCTAGGGACCCGAGGGAGACGGAGAATTCACCCCTCCACTTT.

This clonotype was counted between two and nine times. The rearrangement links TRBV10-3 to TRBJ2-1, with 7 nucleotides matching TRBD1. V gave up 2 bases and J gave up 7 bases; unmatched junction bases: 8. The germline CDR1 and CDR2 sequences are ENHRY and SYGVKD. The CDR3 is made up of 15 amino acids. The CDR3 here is CAISEPGTAGNEQFF. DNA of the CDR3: TGTGCCATCAGTGAGCCAGGGACAGCTGGAAATGAGCAGTTCTTC.

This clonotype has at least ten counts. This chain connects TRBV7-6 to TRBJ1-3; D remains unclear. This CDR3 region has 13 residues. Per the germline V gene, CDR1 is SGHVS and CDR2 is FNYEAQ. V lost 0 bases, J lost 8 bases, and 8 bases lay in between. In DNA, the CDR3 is TGTGCCAGCAGCTTAGCACAGATCGACACCATATATTTT. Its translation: CASSLAQIDTIYF.